This record concerns one TCR beta chain sequence. This clone's antigen is unknown. Base qualities are missing; no much larger clone stands one base away. These data are taken from a study of T cell responses to AZD1222 COVID-19 vaccine (dated by TCRdb to the early 2020s). In the study overall: A total of 230 or so trial participants underwent TCR sequencing, of whom 200 to 220 received two doses of AZD1222 and 26 received two doses of the MenACWY control vaccine. Trial participants were enrolled by age into subgroups of 18-55, 56-69 and 70-plus years, and around 150, 29 and 61 TCR-sequenced participants, respectively, were included in these subgroups. Beyond this particular receptor, the publication reports: A significant rise in spike-specific TCR breadth and depth was observed after two AZD1222 doses relative to day 0 and relative to MenACWY recipients. Participants were mostly white British, with more females than males. The authors suggested clonal diversity may have been underestimated. Conclusions about previously exposed vaccinees were limited because only a handful of AZD1222 recipients were SARS-CoV-2 seropositive at baseline. In the small 56-69-year group, the increase in depth fell short of significance, most likely because of low power. Epitopes outside the regions mutated in the B.1.351 and B.1.1.7 variants were reportedly recognized by nearly half of the unique spike-specific TCRs. The whole spike protein was spanned by vaccine-associated CD4 TCRs, and dominant responses were seen in regions 160-218 and 743-854. Because no samples from the day 14 peak response were available, repertoires could be characterized only after the peak T cell response.

V is shortened by 4 bases, J by 0 bases, and the region joining them spans 17 bases. According to the germline V gene, CDR1 reads SGHVS and CDR2 reads FNYEAQ. Including the terminal cysteine and phenylalanine, the CDR3 comprises 17 residues. Of all the DNA, just the CDR3 is kept, 51 bases in frame from base 1. The CDR3 regions of human TCRbeta chains were analyzed by immunosequencing. As for the authors' bioinformatics: TCRs in the repertoires were compared against a reference library of SARS-CoV-2-specific TCRs that had been generated with the MIRA antigen-specificity platform. Breadth was defined as the fraction of unique TCRs that were SARS-CoV-2-associated, and depth was defined as the fraction of total T cells that were SARS-CoV-2-associated. Each spike-specific TCR was assigned to its reactive spike region and to a CD4 or CD8 class using the MIRA data. Log10-transformed breadth and depth values were compared by one-way ANOVA with Sidak's multiple comparisons tests. TCRdb took this table from immuneACCESS and kept in-frame rearrangements with V and J called. Such tables lack part of the clones; where checked against another copy, unresolved V genes explain under half of the gap, and the rest is unexplained. V, J and clone size were drawn from that table, and D and trimming were deduced from the DNA. This sample gives tens of thousands of clones in total; roughly 90% of them show up just once. The leading ten clones occupy roughly 4.3% of the sample.

The time point label here, explained by the study, means: about 28 days (+/-7) after the second vaccine dose. Because spike-specific TCR depth and breadth did not differ between the two schedules, AZD1222 recipients who got a second dose at roughly 4 weeks were pooled with those who got a second dose at roughly 12 weeks. The vaccinee samples were drawn from two UK trials, COV001 and COV002, one of which was a single-blind randomized controlled phase 2/3 trial testing AZD1222 (ChAdOx1 nCoV-19) in healthy adults. For TCRbeta chain sequencing, PBMC samples were collected from trial participants at day 0 and at day 28 after the second dose.

Here the sequenced sample was peripheral blood, taken 28 days after the second AZD1222 dose. The TCR originated in an adult who received the AZD1222 COVID-19 vaccine. In this chain, TRBV7-6 is recombined with TRBJ2-3; the D segment may tentatively be TRBD1 or TRBD2, each giving 6 matched bases. The CDR3 amino acid sequence is: CASSWGPGALSTDTQYF. The DNA reads as follows: TGTGCCAGCAGCTGGGGGCCGGGGGCCCTCAGCACAGATACGCAGTATTTT.